This TCR beta chain appears in the sequencing data of a study of blood T cells in healthy people across ages. Study outcomes and limitations: Versus aged donors, long-lived donors had higher diversity and more naive CD4+ cells. With age, beta diversity per million T cells declined roughly linearly, significantly by approximately 40. Unsorted PBMCs blocked a conclusive comparison of naive and antigen-experienced cells.

A second about 6 to 12 cycle PCR used barcoded and J-beta primers. MiXCR was run by TCRdb on the 5' RACE reads, yielding one entry per CDR3 protein. The sample lists 650,000 to 1,000,000 distinct CDR3 sequences, roughly 40% occurring once. With respect to this clonotype: As yet, its antigen is unknown.

The junction had 5 bases not matched to a gene; V was cut back by 3 bases and J by 9 bases. The CDR3 is made up of 13 amino acids. Germline loops: CDR1 DFQATT, CDR2 SNEGSKA (reference sequence). Sequencing input: blood. This chain joins TRBV20-1 and TRBJ1-6; 7 bases align to TRBD1. The receptor's source is a young man in good health. As DNA, the CDR3 is TGCAGTGCTAGTCGGGACAGCGGTTCACCCCTCCACTTT. Its protein is CSASRDSGSPLHF.